Shown below are 21 T cell receptor beta chains from a single sample sequenced in a study of T cell clonality in common variable immunodeficiency. The data were produced by immunoSEQ multiplex PCR, yet TCRdb's version contains in-frame clones alone and is incomplete. Listed for the sample are about 35,000 clones, none seen a single time. Sequencing was carried out using peripheral blood mononuclear cells. Receptors were obtained from a person aged 18 to 69 in good health.

There are many counts of this clone. The read ends 3 residues early relative to the CDR3; the germline J gene fills the gap. The chain has TRBV20-1 and TRBJ2-3; no definite D call. V dropped 6 bases and J dropped 2 bases, with 12 bases sitting between them. This CDR3 has 13 residues. CDR1 and CDR2 (germline): DFQATT, SNEGSKA (reference sequence). CDR3 DNA, as far as it was read: TGCAGTGCCAGTCCACAGCTCACAGATACG. Encoded protein: CSASPQLTDT. The entire CDR3 reads CSASPQLTDTQYF.

This clone appeared many times. The CDR3 loop is CASRATGTYEQYF. The DNA read from the CDR3 is TGTGCCAGCAGAGCGACAGGGACGTACGAG. J is TRBJ2-7 and V is TRBV12-3 or TRBV12-4; TRBD1 aligns across 7 bases. The read stops 3 residues short of the end of the CDR3; the missing end is completed from the germline J gene. The V gene end was trimmed by 6 bases and the J gene end by 4 bases; junction bases not matched to a gene: 6. The CDR3 spans 13 residues.

This clone was counted ten times or more. The read gets to within 3 residues of the CDR3 end, and the germline J gene fills in the rest. The V call is TRBV12-5, the J call TRBJ2-3; TRBD2 matches at 9 bases. Germline values: CDR1 LGHNT, CDR2 FRNRAP. This CDR3 spans 16 amino acids. V trimming: 2 bases; J trimming: 0 bases; junction bases outside the gene matches: 3. The covered CDR3 bases are TGTGCTAGTGGTTTGCCTACTAGCGGGAGCACAGATACG. Protein product: CASGLPTSGSTDT. The entire CDR3 protein is CASGLPTSGSTDTQYF.

The sample holds many counts of this clone. The CDR3 goes on 3 residues after the read ends, and that part is filled in from the germline J gene. J is TRBJ1-5 and V is TRBV20-1, with TRBD1 as a possible D gene (5 bases). The CDR3 is made up of 14 amino acids. Trimming removed 3 bases at V and 4 bases at J, with 13 bases between. CDR1 is DFQATT, CDR2 SNEGSKA, per germline (reference sequence). Incomplete CDR3 DNA: TGCAGTGCTAGTCAAGGGGCTGGAAATCAGCCC. Protein: CSASQGAGNQP. From start to end, the CDR3 is CSASQGAGNQPQHF.

This clone was observed at least ten times. Coverage ceases 3 residues before the CDR3 finishes, and the germline J gene fills in the end. This rearrangement joins TRBV5-1 to TRBJ2-3; 8 positions agree with TRBD1. This CDR3 has 14 residues. The germline gives CDR1 SGHRS, CDR2 YFSETQ. Losses at the gene ends were 5 bases for V and 3 bases for J; bases not matched to a gene: 5. CDR3 bases read: TGCGCCAGCAGGACAGGGGCCAGGACAGATACG. This sequence encodes CASRTGARTDT. The CDR3 in full is CASRTGARTDTQYF.

This clone has at least ten counts. Coverage ceases 3 residues before the CDR3 finishes, and the germline J gene fills in the end. The rearrangement uses TRBV19 and TRBJ1-3; 7 bases map to TRBD1. CDR1 and CDR2 (germline): LNHDA, SQIVND (reference sequence). The CDR3 is 16 residues long. The V and J ends lost 5 bases and 4 bases, in that order; junction bases with no gene match: 11. The CDR3 bases that were read are TGTGCCAGTAGTCCCCATTCGACAGGGCGAGGAAACACC. Amino acid sequence: CASSPHSTGRGNT. The complete CDR3 sequence is CASSPHSTGRGNTIYF.

This clone occurred many times. The CDR3 here is CSVGGGEGGTEAFF. CDR3 DNA (partial): TGCAGCGTTGGCGGGGGGGAGGGCGGGACTGAA. J is TRBJ1-1 and V is TRBV29-1; tentative D call: TRBD1 (5 bases). The read stops 3 residues short of the end of the CDR3; the missing end is completed from the germline J gene. CDR3 size: 14 residues. V lost 4 bases and J 5 bases, leaving 17 bases between the germline ends. From germline, CDR1 is SQVTM and CDR2 ANQGSEA.

The sample holds many counts of this clone. Partial CDR3 DNA: TGCAGTGCTAGGAGGCTGCGGGAGGGCCCAGAGACC. It yields the protein CSARRLREGPET. The complete CDR3 protein is CSARRLREGPETQYF. The rearrangement uses TRBV20-1 and TRBJ2-5; TRBD2 matches at 9 bases. The CDR3 goes on 3 residues after the read ends, and that part is filled in from the germline J gene. Germline V lookup: CDR1 DFQATT, CDR2 SNEGSKA (reference sequence). The ends lost 3 bases at V and 4 bases at J; junction bases unmatched: 9. This CDR3 is 15 amino acids long.

This clone was seen many times. The read halts 3 residues ahead of the CDR3 end, with the missing end drawn from the germline J gene. The rearrangement joins TRBV6-4 to TRBJ1-2; 10 bases align to TRBD1. The germline V gene encodes CDR1 MRHNA and CDR2 SNTAGT. CDR3 length: 13 residues. CDR3 residues: CASIPTGGRGYTF. CDR3 DNA, as far as it was read: TGTGCCAGCATCCCGACAGGGGGCCGGGGC.

This clone was counted ten times or more. The read ends 3 residues shy of where the CDR3 ends; the end is completed using the germline J gene. V is TRBV12-3 or TRBV12-4 and J is TRBJ1-2, with a tentative D call TRBD1 (5 bases). The CDR3 sequence is 13 residues long. The CDR3 sequence: CASSQSQGAGYTF. Incomplete CDR3 DNA: TGTGCCAGCAGTCAATCTCAGGGAGCCGGC.

In the case of this clone: The read ends 3 residues early relative to the CDR3; the germline J gene fills the gap. This rearrangement joins TRBV6-1 to TRBJ1-2, with D uncertain. Germline loops: CDR1 MNHNS, CDR2 SASEGT. The CDR3 extends over 15 amino acids. Incomplete CDR3 DNA: TGTGCCAGCAGTGACCGGACTAGCGGCACCTACGAC. Protein sequence: CASSDRTSGTYD. The whole CDR3 protein is CASSDRTSGTYDYTF.

As for this clone: The read comes to an end 3 residues before the CDR3 does, leaving the germline J gene to fill in the end. The genes are TRBV19 and TRBJ1-2; D remains ambiguous. Germline loops: CDR1 LNHDA, CDR2 SQIVND (reference sequence). This CDR3 contains 15 residues. V gave up 5 bases and J gave up 2 bases, with 15 bases separating them. The CDR3 bases that were read are TGTGCCAGTAGTCCCCGCAATATTGCGAACTATGGC. Translation gives CASSPRNIANYG. The CDR3 reads in full as CASSPRNIANYGYTF.

There are many counts of this clone. The read ends 3 residues shy of where the CDR3 ends; the end is completed using the germline J gene. The rearrangement joins TRBV20-1 to TRBJ2-1, with D tentatively TRBD1 (5 bases). CDR3 size: 14 residues. Trimming removed 6 bases from V and 5 bases from J, with 17 bases in between. Germline V gene sequence: CDR1 DFQATT, CDR2 SNEGSKA (reference sequence). CDR3 sequence: CSAPTANNHNEQFF. The CDR3 DNA, read in part, is TGCAGTGCCCCGACAGCGAATAACCACAATGAG.

This clone was observed at least ten times. The observed sequence ends 3 residues before the CDR3 terminus, with the missing tail filled in from the germline J gene. The genes are TRBV5-1 and TRBJ2-7; no clear D gene. CDR1 and CDR2 from the germline V gene are SGHRS and YFSETQ. This CDR3 is 16 amino acids long. Trimming removed 2 bases at V and 2 bases at J, with 17 bases between. This CDR3 reads CASSFIVVTSPYEQYF. The CDR3 bases that were read are TGCGCCAGCAGCTTTATTGTAGTCACTTCCCCCTACGAG. The full variable domain, completed using reference TRBV5-1 and TRBJ2-7, is KAGVTQTPRYLIKTRGQQVTLSCSPISGHRSVSWYQQTPGQGLQFLFEYFSETQRNKGNFPGRFSGRQFSNSRSEMNVSTLELGDSALYLCASSFIVVTSPYEQYFGPGTRLTVT.

In this sample, this clone turned up many times. Read sequence stops 3 residues before the CDR3 end, and the germline J gene provides the missing end. The V gene is TRBV13, the J gene TRBJ2-1, with 11 bases matching TRBD1. V lost 8 bases, J lost 4 bases, and 10 bases stayed unmatched. Per germline, CDR1 PRHDT and CDR2 FYEKMQ (reference sequence). This CDR3 contains 16 residues. CDR3 DNA, as far as it was read: TGTGCCAGCGGCCAACGGACAGGGGGCCCTTACAATGAG. It specifies CASGQRTGGPYNE. The complete CDR3 protein is CASGQRTGGPYNEQFF.

This clone was found many times. The DNA ends 3 residues before the CDR3 does, and the rest of the CDR3 is filled in from the germline J gene. V is TRBV5-6 and J is TRBJ2-3, with 10 nucleotides matching TRBD1. The germline gives CDR1 SGHDT, CDR2 YYEEEE. V shed 4 bases and J 1 base; nucleotides not matched to a gene: 3. This CDR3 has 15 amino acids. The CDR3 loop is CASSKGQGGTDTQYF. CDR3 DNA, as far as it was read: TGTGCCAGCAGCAAAGGACAGGGGGGCACAGATACG. Together with reference TRBV5-6 and TRBJ2-3, the CDR3 gives the full variable domain: DAGVTQSPTHLIKTRGQQVTLRCSPKSGHDTVSWYQQALGQGPQFIFQYYEEEERQRGNFPDRFSGHQFPNYSSELNVNALLLGDSALYLCASSKGQGGTDTQYFGPGTRLTVL.

This clone was counted ten times or more. The missing CDR3 end, 3 residues past where the read stops, is filled in from the germline J gene. This chain connects TRBV4-2 to TRBJ1-4; 9 bases map to TRBD1. The germline V gene has CDR1 LGHNA and CDR2 YNFKEQ. Trimming cost V 0 bases and J 0 bases; bases outside gene matches: 2. There are 17 residues in the CDR3. CDR3 bases read: TGTGCCAGCAGCCAAGATAGGGACAGGGCAACTAATGAAAAA. Protein: CASSQDRDRATNEK. The CDR3, in full, reads CASSQDRDRATNEKLFF.

This clone was detected many times. CDR3 sequence reads: CASSYESPYEQYF. The part of the CDR3 DNA that was read is TGTGCCAGCAGTTATGAGAGCCCCTACGAG. The rearrangement uses TRBV6-2 or TRBV6-3 and TRBJ2-7; no clear D gene. The read ends 3 residues shy of where the CDR3 ends; the end is completed using the germline J gene. The V and J ends lost 3 bases and 2 bases respectively, with 8 bases between them. CDR1 and CDR2 (germline): MNHEY, SVGEGT. This CDR3 region has 13 residues.

This clone was detected ten times or more. The read stops 3 residues short of the end of the CDR3; the missing end is completed from the germline J gene. The J gene is TRBJ2-3, the V gene TRBV19; 10 nucleotides align to TRBD2. Trimming removed 3 bases from V and 4 bases from J; junction bases left unmatched: 7. CDR1 LNHDA and CDR2 SQIVND come from the germline V gene (reference sequence). The CDR3 runs to 16 residues. CDR3 amino acids: CASSIHLAGEADTQYF. The CDR3 bases that were read are TGTGCCAGTAGTATCCACCTAGCGGGAGAGGCAGATACG.

In regard to this clone: The read falls 3 residues short of the CDR3 end, and the missing part is taken from the germline J gene. The chain carries TRBV2 and TRBJ2-2, with TRBD1 as a possible D gene (5 bases). Trimming cost V 6 bases and J 7 bases, with 12 bases left between them. Germline V CDR1 and CDR2: SNHLY, FYNNEI. The CDR3 length is 13 residues. The CDR3 loop is CASRDRAHGELFF. The sequenced CDR3 bases are TGTGCCAGCAGAGACAGAGCTCACGGGGAG. The whole variable domain, remainder taken from reference TRBV2 and TRBJ2-2, is EPEVTQTPSHQVTQMGQEVILRCVPISNHLYFYWYRQILGQKVEFLVSFYNNEISEKSEIFDDQFSVERPDGSNFTLKIRSTKLEDSAMYFCASRDRAHGELFFGEGSRLTVL.

This clone showed up many times. The CDR3 is cut off 3 residues early in the read; its end comes from the germline J gene. Other DNA sequences from this sample encode an identical CDR3 as well. This chain uses TRBV19 with TRBJ2-7; possibly TRBD1 for D (5 bases). Trimming took off 3 bases at V and 0 bases at J, with 9 bases between the two ends. Germline values: CDR1 LNHDA, CDR2 SQIVND (reference sequence). The CDR3 is made up of 14 amino acids. CDR3 protein: CASSIDSLSYEQYF. CDR3 bases read: TGTGCCAGTAGTATCGACAGCCTCTCCTACGAG.